This T cell receptor beta chain was obtained from a study of technical replicates of blood from four donors. Profiled with immunoSEQ multiplex PCR; TCRdb holds only in-frame clones, not every one. The sample contains roughly 60,000 clones, approximately 86% of which appear only once. V lost 0 bases and J lost 5; bases outside the gene matches: 6. CDR3 length: 15 residues. The germline V gene encodes CDR1 MGHRA and CDR2 YSYEKL. Sequencing was carried out using PBMCs. This sequence originates from a human donor in good health. Some clones in this sample may be carry-over from other donors' samples. The chain uses TRBV4-1 and TRBJ1-2; TRBD1 matches at 7 bases. The CDR3, as DNA: TGCGCCAGCAGCCAAGATGAGGGGGCGAATTATGGCTACACCTTC. Translation: CASSQDEGANYGYTF.